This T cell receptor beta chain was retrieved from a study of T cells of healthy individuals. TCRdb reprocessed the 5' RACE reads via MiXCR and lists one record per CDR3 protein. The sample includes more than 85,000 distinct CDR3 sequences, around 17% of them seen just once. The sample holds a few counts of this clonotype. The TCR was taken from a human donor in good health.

This CDR3 is CASSLSGGAGETQYF. Here the CDR3 DNA reads TGTGCCAGCAGCCTGAGCGGGGGGGCTGGGGAGACCCAGTACTTC. The chain carries TRBV4-2 and TRBJ2-5; 10 positions agree with TRBD2. Germline CDR1 is LGHNA and CDR2 is YNFKEQ. Germline trimming cut 4 bases from V and 5 bases from J; bases unmatched to any gene: 7. This CDR3 spans 15 amino acids.